This T cell receptor beta chain was retrieved from a study of PD-1 blockade in classical Hodgkin lymphoma. This clone was counted a single time. Its antigen is unidentified. Exposure to brentuximab vedotin varied, and each patient had relapsed following autologous stem cell transplantation. Complete response, partial response or progressive disease constituted the best responses recorded. Findings and limits, study-wide: At baseline, newly diagnosed patients reportedly showed less TCR diversity than healthy donors. The CD4+ diversity rise by C4D1 was clearest in complete responders. Complete responders matched newly diagnosed patients in baseline diversity.

Data came from immunoSEQ multiplex PCR; TCRdb stores just in-frame clones and leaves some out. The sample has approximately 89,000 clones, approximately 80% seen once. Germline values: CDR1 MNHEY, CDR2 SVGAGI. V trimming: 4 bases; J trimming: 6 bases; junction bases outside the gene matches: 7. The length of the CDR3 is 15 residues. The genes are TRBV6-5 and TRBJ2-3; 10 bases agree with TRBD2. The specimen was peripheral blood mononuclear cells (PBMCs), collected at baseline. The source is a human donor with classical Hodgkin lymphoma. The CDR3 region is CASSLAGGGLDTQYF. CDR3 bases: TGTGCCAGCAGTTTAGCGGGAGGTGGGCTGGATACGCAGTATTTT.